The source of this T cell receptor (beta chain) is a study of T-cell memory formation after mild COVID-19. TCRdb re-derived calls from the 5' RACE reads in MiXCR, one entry per CDR3 protein. The table lists about 440,000 distinct CDR3 sequences, around 20% of them singletons. This clonotype turned up a few times. Antigen specificity is unknown. Notes on the study in general: While clones contracting from day 15 to 85 were balanced between CD4 and CD8, later expanders leaned CD4+.

This TCR was sampled from an adult woman who had mild COVID-19 (a few samples of this study predate the infection). Cell type and time point are not known. Input material: PBMCs or a T cell subset sorted from them (not recorded which).

The CDR3 here is CATSDPSTGLQRETQYF. CDR3 nucleotide sequence: TGTGCCACCAGTGATCCCTCGACAGGCCTCCAGAGGGAGACCCAGTACTTC. This chain links TRBV24-1 with TRBJ2-5, with D perhaps matching TRBD1 (6 bases). V lost 3 bases to trimming and J lost 5 bases, with 21 bases between them. The CDR3 runs to 17 residues. From germline, CDR1 is KGHDR and CDR2 SFDVKD.